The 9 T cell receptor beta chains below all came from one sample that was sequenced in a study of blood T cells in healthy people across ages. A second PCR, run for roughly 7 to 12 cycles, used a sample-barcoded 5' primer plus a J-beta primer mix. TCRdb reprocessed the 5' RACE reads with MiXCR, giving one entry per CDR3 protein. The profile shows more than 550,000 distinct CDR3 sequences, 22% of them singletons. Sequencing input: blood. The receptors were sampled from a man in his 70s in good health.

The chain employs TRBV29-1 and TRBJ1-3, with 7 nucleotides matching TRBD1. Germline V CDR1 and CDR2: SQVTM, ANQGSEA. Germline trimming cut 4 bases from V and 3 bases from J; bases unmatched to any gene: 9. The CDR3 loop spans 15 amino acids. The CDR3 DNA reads TGCAGCGTTGCCCCCGGGACAGAACTTGGAAACACCATATATTTT. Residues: CSVAPGTELGNTIYF.

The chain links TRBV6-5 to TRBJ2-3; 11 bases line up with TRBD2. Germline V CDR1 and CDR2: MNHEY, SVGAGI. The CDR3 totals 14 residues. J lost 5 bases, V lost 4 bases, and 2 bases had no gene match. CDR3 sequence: CASSLLAGVDTQYF. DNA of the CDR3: TGTGCCAGCAGTTTACTAGCGGGAGTAGATACGCAGTATTTT.

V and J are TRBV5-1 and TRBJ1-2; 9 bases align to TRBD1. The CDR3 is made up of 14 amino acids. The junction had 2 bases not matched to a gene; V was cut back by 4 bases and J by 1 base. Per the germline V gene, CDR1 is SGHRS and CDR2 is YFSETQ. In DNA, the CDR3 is TGCGCCAGCAGCCGGGACAGGGATAACTATGGCTACACCTTC. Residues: CASSRDRDNYGYTF.

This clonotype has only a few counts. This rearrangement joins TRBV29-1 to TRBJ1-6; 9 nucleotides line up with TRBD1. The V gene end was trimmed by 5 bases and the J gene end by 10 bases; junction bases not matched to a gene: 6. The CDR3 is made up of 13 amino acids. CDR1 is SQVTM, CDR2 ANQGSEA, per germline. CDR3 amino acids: CSVRDRGSSPLHF. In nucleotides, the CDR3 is TGCAGCGTTCGTGACAGGGGGAGCTCACCCCTCCACTTT. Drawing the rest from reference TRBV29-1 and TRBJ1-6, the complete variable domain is SAVISQKPSRDICQRGTSLTIQCQVDSQVTMMFWYRQQPGQSLTLIATANQGSEATYESGFVIDKFPISRPNLTFSTLTVSNMSPEDSSIYLCSVRDRGSSPLHFGNGTRLTVT.

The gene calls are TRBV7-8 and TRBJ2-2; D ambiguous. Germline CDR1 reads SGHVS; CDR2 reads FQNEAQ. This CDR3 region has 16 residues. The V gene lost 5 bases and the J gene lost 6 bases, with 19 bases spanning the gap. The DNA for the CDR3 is TGTGCCAGCAGCGCCTTCCCCCCCGGAAGGGCCGGGGAGCTGTTTTTT. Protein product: CASSAFPPGRAGELFF.

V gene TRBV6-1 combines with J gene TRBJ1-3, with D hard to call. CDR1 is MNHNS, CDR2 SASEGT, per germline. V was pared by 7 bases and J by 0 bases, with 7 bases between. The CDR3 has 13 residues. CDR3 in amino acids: CASTRISGNTIYF. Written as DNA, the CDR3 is TGTGCCAGCACTAGAATCTCTGGAAACACCATATATTTT.

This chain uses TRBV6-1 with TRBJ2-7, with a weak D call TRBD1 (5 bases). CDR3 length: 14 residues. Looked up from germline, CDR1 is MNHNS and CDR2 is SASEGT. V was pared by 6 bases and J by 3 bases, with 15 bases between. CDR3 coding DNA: TGTGCCAGCAGACAGGTAGGGCTTAGCTACGAGCAGTACGTC. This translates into CASRQVGLSYEQYV.

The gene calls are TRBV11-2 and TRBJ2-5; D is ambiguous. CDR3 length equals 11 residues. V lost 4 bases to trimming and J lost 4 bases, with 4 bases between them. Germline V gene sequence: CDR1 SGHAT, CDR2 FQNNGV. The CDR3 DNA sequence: TGTGCCAGCAGCTGGGTAGAGACCCAGTACTTC. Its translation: CASSWVETQYF.

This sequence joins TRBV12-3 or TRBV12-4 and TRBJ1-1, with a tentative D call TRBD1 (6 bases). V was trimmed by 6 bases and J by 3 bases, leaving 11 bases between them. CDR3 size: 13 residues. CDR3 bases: TGTGCCAGCAGGGACAGCACGTACACTGAAGCTTTCTTT. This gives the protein CASRDSTYTEAFF.